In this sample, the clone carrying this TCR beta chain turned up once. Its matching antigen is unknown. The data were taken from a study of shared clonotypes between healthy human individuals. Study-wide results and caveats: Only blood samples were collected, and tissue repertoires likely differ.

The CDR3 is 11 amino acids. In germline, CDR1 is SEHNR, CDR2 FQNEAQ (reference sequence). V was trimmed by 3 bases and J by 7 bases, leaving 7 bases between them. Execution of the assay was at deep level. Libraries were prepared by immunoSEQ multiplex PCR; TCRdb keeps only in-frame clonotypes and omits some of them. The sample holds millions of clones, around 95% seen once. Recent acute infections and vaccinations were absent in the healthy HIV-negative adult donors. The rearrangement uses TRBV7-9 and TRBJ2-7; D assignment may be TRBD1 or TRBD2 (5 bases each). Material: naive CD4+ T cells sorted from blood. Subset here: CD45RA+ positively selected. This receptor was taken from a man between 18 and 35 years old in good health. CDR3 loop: CASSLGEEQYF. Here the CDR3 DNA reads TGTGCCAGCAGCTTGGGGGAAGAGCAGTACTTC.